This T cell receptor (beta chain) stems from a study of cytomegalovirus exposure and HLA in healthy donors. Study in general: In a later analysis, it was reported that the 110 or so validation repertoires had been produced on the same platform as the 500 to 850 repertoires belonging to the first cohort.

Notes on this clone: Its antigen is unknown.

While the first cohort had over 650 subjects, the donors belonged to the separate validation cohort of roughly 130 subjects. Findings and limits, study-wide: Whilst most TCR sequences proved rare, a subset of public TCRs occurred across many donors.

Repertoires were generated with immunoSEQ multiplex PCR, while TCRdb's copy carries only in-frame clones and drops some. The sample lists about 120,000 clones, roughly 90% occurring once. Germline V gives CDR1 MNHNS, CDR2 SASEGT. The CDR3 is made up of 17 amino acids. V gave up 1 base and J gave up 3 bases; unmatched junction bases: 3. This TCR came from a woman in her late teens or twenties in good health and CMV-seronegative. J is TRBJ2-1 and V is TRBV6-1; 13 nucleotides line up with TRBD2. Source material: PBMCs. The CDR3 is CASSEGTSGRYYNEQFF. CDR3 DNA sequence: TGTGCCAGCAGTGAAGGGACTAGCGGGAGATACTACAATGAGCAGTTCTTC.